What follows are 18 T cell receptor beta chains derived from one specimen sequenced in a study of monozygotic twins with inflammatory bowel disease. TCRdb reworked the 5' RACE reads into one entry per CDR3 protein, no DNA. This table lists 300,000 to 400,000 distinct CDR3 sequences. Specimen: blood. These receptors were taken from a human donor with ulcerative colitis or Crohn's disease, or a healthy co-twin of an affected twin (not recorded which).

The chain couples TRBV10-3 to TRBJ2-7; TCRdb designates TRBD1, a call that cannot be tested without DNA. The germline V gene has CDR1 ENHRY and CDR2 SYGVKD. This CDR3 has 14 amino acids. The CDR3 region is CAIRESGTAYEQYF.

The chain uses TRBV5-1 and TRBJ2-1; TCRdb designates TRBD2, a call that cannot be tested without DNA. The CDR3 contains 15 residues. The germline gives CDR1 SGHRS, CDR2 YFSETQ. The CDR3 loop reads CASSFEGLAYNEQFF.

CDR3 sequence reads: CASSFFGDGYTF. The chain recombines TRBV5-1 with TRBJ1-2; the D call from TCRdb, TRBD1, cannot be confirmed without DNA. The CDR3 covers 12 residues. The germline CDR1 and CDR2 sequences are SGHRS and YFSETQ. The full variable domain, rest sourced from reference TRBV5-1 and TRBJ1-2, is KAGVTQTPRYLIKTRGQQVTLSCSPISGHRSVSWYQQTPGQGLQFLFEYFSETQRNKGNFPGRFSGRQFSNSRSEMNVSTLELGDSALYLCASSFFGDGYTFGSGTRLTVV.

This sequence joins TRBV5-1 and TRBJ2-2; with no DNA, the TCRdb D assignment of TRBD1 cannot be verified. From germline, CDR1 is SGHRS and CDR2 YFSETQ. The CDR3 spans 14 residues. The CDR3 here is CASSGTTNTGELFF. Complete variable domain (other parts from reference TRBV5-1 and TRBJ2-2): KAGVTQTPRYLIKTRGQQVTLSCSPISGHRSVSWYQQTPGQGLQFLFEYFSETQRNKGNFPGRFSGRQFSNSRSEMNVSTLELGDSALYLCASSGTTNTGELFFGEGSRLTVL.

The chain uses TRBV7-2 and TRBJ2-2; with no DNA, the TCRdb D assignment of TRBD2 cannot be verified. Germline V gene lookup returns CDR1 SGHTA and CDR2 FQGNSA. This CDR3 region has 15 residues. The CDR3 reads CASSLGQMNTGELFF.

The chain has TRBV7-2 and TRBJ2-3; with no DNA, the TCRdb D assignment of TRBD1 cannot be verified. The germline V gene has CDR1 SGHTA and CDR2 FQGNSA. The CDR3 spans 15 residues. CDR3 region: CASTLAGGSSDTQYF.

This chain joins TRBV7-2 and TRBJ1-6; TCRdb's D gene call, TRBD1, goes unchecked for lack of DNA. Germline CDR1 SGHTA, CDR2 FQGNSA. The CDR3 is made up of 16 amino acids. CDR3 in amino acids: CASSLASGQGGSPLHF.

The chain combines TRBV6-2 or TRBV6-3 with TRBJ1-1. Germline-derived CDR1 and CDR2 are MNHEY and SVGEGT. This CDR3 contains 14 residues. The CDR3 region is CASSLPGGNTEAFF.

The chain joins TRBV5-4 to TRBJ2-3; TCRdb's D call of TRBD2 is untestable without DNA. Germline loops: CDR1 SGHNT, CDR2 YYREEE (reference sequence). CDR3 length: 15 amino acids. The CDR3 spells CASSYGGGLPDTQYF.

The V call is TRBV19, the J call TRBJ2-1; the TCRdb call, TRBD1, lacks DNA for checking. CDR1 and CDR2 (germline): LNHDA, SQIVND (reference sequence). CDR3 length: 13 residues. This CDR3 reads CASSPGSYNEQFF.

V gene TRBV7-2 combines with J gene TRBJ2-5; the D call of TRBD2 rests on TCRdb alone, since no DNA is present to check it. The CDR3 spans 15 residues. The germline V gene encodes CDR1 SGHTA and CDR2 FQGNSA. The chain's CDR3 is CASSNGLAFFETQYF.

The gene calls are TRBV20-1 and TRBJ2-5; without DNA, the TCRdb call of TRBD2 cannot be checked. Germline assignment: CDR1 DFQATT and CDR2 SNEGSKA (reference sequence). The CDR3 contains 15 residues. This CDR3 reads CSARDFRVGGETQYF.

The genes are TRBV29-1 and TRBJ2-7; checking the TCRdb D call of TRBD1 is not possible without DNA. Germline V gene lookup returns CDR1 SQVTM and CDR2 ANQGSEA. The CDR3 has 14 amino acids. CDR3 sequence: CSVGDRDSPYEQYF.

The chain uses TRBV5-1 and TRBJ2-7; there is no DNA to check the TCRdb D call of TRBD1. Per germline, CDR1 SGHRS and CDR2 YFSETQ. The CDR3 covers 14 residues. This CDR3 reads CASSVRDRGLEQYF.

V gene TRBV11-2 combines with J gene TRBJ1-6; the TCRdb D gene call, TRBD1, has no DNA to confirm it. The CDR3 has 13 amino acids. Germline CDR1 is SGHAT and CDR2 is FQNNGV. CDR3 sequence: CASSLAQNSPLHF.

The chain combines TRBV4-1 with TRBJ2-2. CDR3 length equals 14 residues. CDR1 and CDR2 from the germline V gene are MGHRA and YSYEKL. The CDR3 region is CASSQVLYTGELFF.

The rearrangement links TRBV28 to TRBJ1-2; TCRdb selects TRBD1, and the lack of DNA leaves this call unchecked. This CDR3 is 17 amino acids long. Germline V lookup: CDR1 MDHEN, CDR2 SYDVKM. CDR3 in amino acids: CASSLSGQGTHYYGYTF.

The chain carries TRBV6-2 or TRBV6-3 and TRBJ1-2; no DNA is available, so the TRBD1 call from TCRdb remains unchecked. The CDR3 consists of 13 residues. Germline V gene data show CDR1 as MNHEY and CDR2 as SVGEGT. Here the CDR3 reads CASQWDRFYGYTF.